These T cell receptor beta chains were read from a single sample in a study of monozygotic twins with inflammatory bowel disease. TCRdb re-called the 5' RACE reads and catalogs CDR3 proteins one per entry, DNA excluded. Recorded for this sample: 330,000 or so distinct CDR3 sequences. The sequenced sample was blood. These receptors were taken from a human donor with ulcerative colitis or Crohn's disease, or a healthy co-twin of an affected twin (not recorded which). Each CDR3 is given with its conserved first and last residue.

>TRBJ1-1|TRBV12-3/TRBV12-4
CASSFRGRNTEAFF
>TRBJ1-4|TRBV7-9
CASSPAAQGIEKLFF
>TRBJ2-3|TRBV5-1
CASSLDGTSGTDTQYF
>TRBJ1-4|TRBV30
CAWSENEKLFF
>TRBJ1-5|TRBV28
CASSLSRGQGASPQHF
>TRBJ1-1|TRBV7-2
CASSPIRDRDSTEAFF
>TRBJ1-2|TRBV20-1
CSASPGQGLYGYTF
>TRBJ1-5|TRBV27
CASSSRSGGQPQHF
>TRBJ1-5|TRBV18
CASSPSSTTPQHF
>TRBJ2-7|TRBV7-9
CASKGQGYEQYF
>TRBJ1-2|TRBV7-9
CAGGTETYGYTF
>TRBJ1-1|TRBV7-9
CASSLGDWGAFF
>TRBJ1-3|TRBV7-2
CASSFDWGVNTIYF
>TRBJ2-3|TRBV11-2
CASSLERQSDTQYF
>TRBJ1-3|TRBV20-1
CSARDHFGGLRSGNTIYF
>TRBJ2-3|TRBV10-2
CASGKGGNTQYF
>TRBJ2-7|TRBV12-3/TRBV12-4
CASSSHYRGPYEQYF
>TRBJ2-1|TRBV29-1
CSVRASRPYNEQFF
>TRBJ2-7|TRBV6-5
CASSYGVAGSYEQYF
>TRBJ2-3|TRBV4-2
CASSYQVSDPDTQYF
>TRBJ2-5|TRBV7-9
CASNHRTGNRAWHF
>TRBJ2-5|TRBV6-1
CASSQGVRQETQYF
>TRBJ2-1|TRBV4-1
CASRGWSGSNEQFF
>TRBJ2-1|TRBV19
CASGLADSSYNEQFF
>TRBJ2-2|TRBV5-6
CASSFFGVFTRVAGELFF
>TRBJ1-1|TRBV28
CASSSRRIPAFF
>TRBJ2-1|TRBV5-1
CASSIGPTQFF
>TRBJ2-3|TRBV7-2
CASSSAGVRADTQYF
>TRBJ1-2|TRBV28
CASSSAYYGYTF
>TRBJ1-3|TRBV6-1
CASSDPGSLSGNTIYF
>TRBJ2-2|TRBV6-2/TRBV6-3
CASGVWPGELFF
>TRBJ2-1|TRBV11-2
CASSFGSSGGAREQFF
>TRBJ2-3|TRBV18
CASSLSTSGDTQYF
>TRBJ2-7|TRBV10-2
CASRQGLAAYEQYF
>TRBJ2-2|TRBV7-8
CASSLGTSKNTGELFF
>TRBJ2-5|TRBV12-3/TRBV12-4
CASTLRDRGEKTQYF
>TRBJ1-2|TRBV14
CASSSNFDRGLAGYTF
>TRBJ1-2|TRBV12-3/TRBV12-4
CASGTPGFGGYTF